This TCR beta chain is from a study of T-cell reconstitution after alpha-beta-depleted transplantation in children. CDR1 is SGHTA and CDR2 is FQGTGA in the germline V gene. There are 15 residues in the CDR3. Trimming left V 3 bases short and J 3 bases short, with 13 bases between. This clonotype was observed many times. As it was prepared, the TCRbeta library received unique molecular identifiers. TCRdb ran MiXCR on the PCR reads and lists one entry per CDR3 protein. The sample gives 600,000 to 700,000 distinct CDR3 sequences, around 17% of which show up once; approximately 1% is in the top ten. The chain recombines TRBV7-3 with TRBJ2-3; D is possibly TRBD1 or TRBD2 (6 bases each). This sequence was found in a human donor who donated a stem cell graft to a child with acute myeloid leukemia. The specimen was PBMCs from the stem cell graft donor, collected from the stem cell graft. The CDR3 bases are TGTGCCAGCAGCTTTGGGGGGCGAGTTACAGATACGCAGTATTTT. Translation: CASSFGGRVTDTQYF.